These 21 T cell receptor beta chains were all obtained from the same sample, sequenced in a study of blood T cell repertoires in COVID-19. TCRdb's copy holds only in-frame clones and misses some; the assay was immunoSEQ multiplex PCR. The table includes about 310,000 clones, approximately 90% detected once. Specimen: PBMCs or T cells enriched from blood (not recorded which). These TCRs come from a woman aged 40-49 years who had recovered from COVID-19.

The gene calls are TRBV4-2 and TRBJ2-4; the match to TRBD1 covers 7 bases. With 0 bases clipped from V and 2 bases from J, the junction kept 13 bases outside the gene matches. From germline, CDR1 is LGHNA and CDR2 YNFKEQ. CDR3 size: 19 residues. CDR3 sequence: CASSQDRAYRGPPKNIQYF. The CDR3 DNA follows: TGTGCCAGCAGCCAAGATAGGGCTTACAGGGGTCCACCCAAAAACATTCAGTACTTC.

About this clone: This specimen includes other DNA sequences encoding the same CDR3. The V gene is TRBV7-2, the J gene TRBJ1-2, with TRBD1 as a possible D gene (5 bases). V gave up 0 bases and J gave up 2 bases, with 7 bases separating them. This CDR3 region has 14 residues. Germline CDR1 and CDR2: SGHTA and FQGNSA. The CDR3 nucleotides read TGTGCCAGCAGCTTAGCCGGGGGGAACTATGGCTACACCTTC. Its protein is CASSLAGGNYGYTF.

The chain combines TRBV6-5 with TRBJ2-1; 8 bases agree with TRBD1. CDR1 and CDR2 from the germline V gene are MNHEY and SVGAGI. Trimming cost V 6 bases and J 9 bases; bases outside gene matches: 7. The CDR3 runs 13 residues. CDR3 nucleotide sequence: TGTGCCAGCAGCCAGGGGGCAGTAGGTGAGCAGTTCTTC. It yields the protein CASSQGAVGEQFF.

The chain links TRBV10-3 to TRBJ2-1, with 8 bases identical to TRBD1. The CDR3 spans 11 residues. Germline V gene data show CDR1 as ENHRY and CDR2 as SYGVKD. Germline trimming cut 9 bases from V and 10 bases from J; bases unmatched to any gene: 5. CDR3 residues: CAIGQGGEQFF. The CDR3, as DNA: TGTGCCATTGGACAGGGCGGGGAGCAGTTCTTC.

The genes are TRBV18 and TRBJ1-2; 9 bases match TRBD1. Trimming at V came to 4 bases and at J to 3 bases, leaving 3 bases not matched to a gene. Germline V gives CDR1 KGHSH, CDR2 LQKENI. The length of the CDR3 is 14 residues. CDR3 in DNA: TGTGCCAGCTCACTACAGGGGGCTGACTATGGCTACACCTTC. It encodes CASSLQGADYGYTF. Full variable domain (outside the CDR3, taken from reference TRBV18 and TRBJ1-2): NAGVMQNPRHLVRRRGQEARLRCSPMKGHSHVYWYRQLPEEGLKFMVYLQKENIIDESGMPKERFSAEFPKEGPSILRIQQVVRGDSAAYFCASSLQGADYGYTFGSGTRLTVV.

This sequence joins TRBV2 and TRBJ2-7; perhaps TRBD1 as D (6 bases). CDR3 length: 14 amino acids. CDR1 is SNHLY and CDR2 is FYNNEI in the germline V gene. V was clipped by 6 bases and J by 6 bases, with 18 bases between them. The CDR3 here is CASRVILGQGEQYF. CDR3 sequence (DNA): TGTGCCAGCAGGGTGATCCTGGGACAAGGCGAGCAGTACTTC.

The chain is built from TRBV6-5 and TRBJ2-7; D is possibly TRBD1 (6 bases). V was pared by 3 bases and J by 0 bases, with 12 bases between. The CDR3 contains 15 residues. Germline CDR1 is MNHEY and CDR2 is SVGAGI. The DNA of the CDR3 is TGTGCCAGCAGTTATCAACGGGACAACTCCTACGAGCAGTACTTC. It encodes CASSYQRDNSYEQYF.

This clone was counted a few times. This chain joins TRBV27 and TRBJ2-3; 7 bases fit TRBD2. The CDR3 covers 14 residues. The V segment lost 7 bases and the J segment 0 bases; nucleotides outside the gene matches: 4. Germline lookup yields CDR1 MNHEY and CDR2 SMNVEV (reference sequence). The CDR3 is CASKRGTSTDTQYF. CDR3 sequence (DNA): TGTGCCAGCAAGCGGGGTACTAGCACAGATACGCAGTATTTT.

This clone appeared a single time. V and J are TRBV19 and TRBJ1-5; the match to TRBD1 covers 8 bases. The V and J ends lost 6 bases and 2 bases, in that order; junction bases with no gene match: 3. The CDR3 is 14 amino acids. Germline-derived CDR1 and CDR2 are LNHDA and SQIVND (reference sequence). The CDR3 DNA reads TGTGCCAGTAGCATGACAGGGGGCAATCAGCCCCAGCATTTT. Its protein is CASSMTGGNQPQHF.

The chain has TRBV3-1 (or the pseudogene TRBV3-2) and TRBJ2-3, with 7 bases lining up with TRBD2. CDR1 and CDR2 from the germline V gene are LGHDT and YNNKEL (reference sequence). The CDR3 has 17 residues. V lost 4 bases and J lost 1; bases outside the gene matches: 11. The CDR3 nucleotides are TGTGCCAGCAGCCGGGGGGGGAGGGCCCTCGGCACAGATACGCAGTATTTT. Translation: CASSRGGRALGTDTQYF.

This clone was recorded a few times. The chain carries TRBV18 and TRBJ1-5, with D possibly TRBD1 on 5 matching bases. The germline gives CDR1 KGHSH, CDR2 LQKENI. The CDR3 runs 16 residues. V was pared by 1 base and J by 2 bases, with 12 bases between. In nucleotides, the CDR3 is TGTGCCAGCTCACCACGCGGGGGGTGGCGCAATCAGCCCCAGCATTTT. It translates to CASSPRGGWRNQPQHF. The complete variable domain, with remaining parts taken from reference TRBV18 and TRBJ1-5, reads NAGVMQNPRHLVRRRGQEARLRCSPMKGHSHVYWYRQLPEEGLKFMVYLQKENIIDESGMPKERFSAEFPKEGPSILRIQQVVRGDSAAYFCASSPRGGWRNQPQHFGDGTRLSIL.

V is TRBV15 and J is TRBJ2-3; D is possibly TRBD1 (6 bases). CDR1 LNHNV and CDR2 YYDKDF come from the germline V gene (reference sequence). Trimming stripped 0 bases from V and 6 bases from J, with 7 bases between. This CDR3 is built from 13 residues. This CDR3 reads CATSRDRGDTQYF. In DNA, the CDR3 is TGTGCCACCAGCAGAGACAGGGGTGATACGCAGTATTTT.

The rearrangement uses TRBV7-2 and TRBJ2-1, with D unresolved. There are 14 residues in the CDR3. The V gene lost 3 bases and the J gene lost 5 bases, with 11 bases spanning the gap. Looked up from germline, CDR1 is SGHTA and CDR2 is FQGNSA. The CDR3 loop reads CASSFGTTHNEQFF. The CDR3 coding sequence is TGTGCCAGCAGCTTCGGTACTACCCACAATGAGCAGTTCTTC.

V usage is TRBV6-5 and J usage is TRBJ2-5, with 8 positions matching TRBD2. This CDR3 is built from 14 residues. The V and J ends lost 5 bases and 4 bases, in that order; junction bases with no gene match: 6. The V gene's germline CDR1 is MNHEY and CDR2 SVGAGI. CDR3 residues: CASSPGLAPETQYF. In DNA form, the CDR3 reads TGTGCCAGCAGTCCTGGACTAGCTCCAGAGACCCAGTACTTC.

There are a few counts of this clone. In nucleotides, the CDR3 is TGTGCCAGCCGACTAGCGGGGGGTCCATACACAGATACGCAGTATTTT. Its translation: CASRLAGGPYTDTQYF. The V gene is TRBV27, the J gene TRBJ2-3; 13 nucleotides match TRBD2. The germline V gene has CDR1 MNHEY and CDR2 SMNVEV (reference sequence). V was pared by 8 bases and J by 2 bases, with 7 bases of the junction left unmatched. CDR3 length: 16 residues.

This clone was recorded once. The genes are TRBV30 and TRBJ1-2, with D uncertain. Trimming took off 0 bases at V and 2 bases at J, with 10 bases between the two ends. Germline lookup yields CDR1 GTSNPN and CDR2 SVGIG (reference sequence). This CDR3 comprises 14 residues. The CDR3 protein is CAWSVSQTNYGYTF. CDR3 DNA: TGTGCCTGGAGTGTGTCACAAACCAACTATGGCTACACCTTC.

Worth noting for this clone: One junction end disagrees with the germline gene, perhaps due to a read error. This chain connects TRBV7-7 to TRBJ1-6; D is perhaps TRBD1 (6 bases). Germline CDR1 SSHAT, CDR2 FNYEAQ (reference sequence). This CDR3 has 15 residues. The CDR3 sequence: CASSYSDSASSPLHF. The CDR3 DNA sequence: TGTGCTAGCAGCTATTCGGACAGTGCGAGTTCACCCCTCCACTTT.

The chain has TRBV4-1 and TRBJ1-2; D unclear. The V gene's germline CDR1 is MGHRA and CDR2 YSYEKL. CDR3 length: 15 amino acids. Trimming stripped 2 bases from V and 5 bases from J, with 15 bases between. The CDR3 DNA follows: TGCGCCAGCAGCCAAACGGCCGGGATTGGGTATGGCTACACCTTC. Amino acids: CASSQTAGIGYGYTF.

V is TRBV11-3 and J is TRBJ2-1; D possibly corresponds to TRBD2 (6 bases). CDR1 is SGHNT, CDR2 YENEEA, per germline. The CDR3 is made up of 18 amino acids. V was clipped by 1 base and J by 1 base, with 17 bases between them. The CDR3, as DNA: TGTGCCAGCAGCTTAGGCGCTCCGGGAGACGGGTCCTACAATGAGCAGTTCTTC. Its protein product is CASSLGAPGDGSYNEQFF.

The chain recombines TRBV12-5 with TRBJ1-1, with D perhaps matching TRBD1 (6 bases). Germline V gives CDR1 LGHNT, CDR2 FRNRAP. The CDR3 extends over 15 amino acids. The V gene lost 5 bases and the J gene lost 0 bases, with 13 bases spanning the gap. CDR3: CASGAGQFMNTEAFF. The CDR3 DNA is TGTGCTAGTGGTGCCGGACAGTTTATGAACACTGAAGCTTTCTTT.

The chain combines TRBV11-1 with TRBJ2-3; no firm D call. Germline V gives CDR1 SGHAT, CDR2 FQDESV (reference sequence). The CDR3 has 12 amino acids. V was clipped by 5 bases and J by 2 bases, with 5 bases between them. The CDR3 coding sequence is TGTGCCAGCAGCCTAATCACAGATACGCAGTATTTT. It is translated as CASSLITDTQYF.